This T cell receptor (beta chain) stems from a study of blood T cell repertoires in COVID-19. Study-wide context: PBMCs, B-cell-depleted T cells, or T cells provided the cDNA or gDNA that made up the material.

CDR1 and CDR2 from the germline V gene are SGHTA and FQGNSA. This CDR3 comprises 12 residues. V was pared by 5 bases and J by 5 bases, with 9 bases between. In the study's own analysis: Amplification of reference gene primers was used by the study to estimate nucleated cell counts. The data were produced by immunoSEQ multiplex PCR, yet TCRdb's version contains in-frame clones alone and is incomplete. V, J and clone size reflect that table, while D and trimming were determined from the DNA. The data contain about 76,000 clones, around 85% of them seen just once; the ten biggest clones take up approximately 8.3%.

This chain uses TRBV7-2 with TRBJ1-1; a possible D gene is TRBD1 (5 bases). Sequencing was performed on peripheral blood. This TCR derives from a man aged 30 to 45 with acute or convalescent COVID-19. The CDR3 here is CASSAYRTEAFF. In nucleotides, the CDR3 is TGTGCCAGCAGCGCCTACAGGACTGAAGCTTTCTTT.